Each of the 3 T cell receptor beta chains below was sequenced from the same sample in a study of T-cell reconstitution after alpha-beta-depleted transplantation in children. Unique molecular identifiers featured in how the TCRbeta library was prepared. TCRdb independently ran MiXCR on the PCR reads; one entry per CDR3 protein. The sample lists roughly 100,000 distinct CDR3 sequences, roughly 6% occurring once. This specimen was PBMCs, mostly from graft donor cells, taken 60 days after TCRalphabeta/CD19-depleted stem cell transplant. These receptors were obtained from a female patient aged 2 to 10 who had a stem cell transplant for Fanconi anemia, so the T cells may come from the graft donor.

This clonotype was seen repeatedly, ten times or more. The rearrangement uses TRBV24-1 and TRBJ2-3; 8 bases fit TRBD1. The V segment lost 9 bases and the J segment 2 bases; nucleotides outside the gene matches: 6. Per the germline V gene, CDR1 is KGHDR and CDR2 is SFDVKD. The CDR3 runs 14 residues. Here the CDR3 reads CATQDRGATDTQYF. CDR3 bases: TGTGCCACCCAAGACAGGGGAGCCACAGATACGCAGTATTTT.

This clonotype was seen only a few times. This chain joins TRBV12-3 or TRBV12-4 and TRBJ2-1; 14 nucleotides align to TRBD2. The CDR3 has 19 residues. Losses at the gene ends were 4 bases for V and 0 bases for J; bases not matched to a gene: 8. The DNA of the CDR3 is TGTGCCAGCAGTTCCCTCGGACTAGCGGGAGGCAGCTCCTACAATGAGCAGTTCTTC. It codes for CASSSLGLAGGSSYNEQFF.

This clonotype occurred a few times. The genes are TRBV20-1 and TRBJ2-5; no definite D call. Germline assignment: CDR1 DFQATT and CDR2 SNEGSKA (reference sequence). The V end lost 6 bases, the J end lost 7 bases, and 12 bases lay between the germline ends. This CDR3 region has 11 residues. The CDR3 coding sequence is TGCAGTGCCCAACCCCATTGGACCCAGTACTTC. Its protein product is CSAQPHWTQYF.